These T cell receptor beta chains were read from a single sample in a study of T cell responses to AZD1222 COVID-19 vaccine. Only in-frame clones appear in the TCRdb table, and some are missing; sequencing was by immunoSEQ multiplex PCR. The repertoire holds 130,000 or so clones, with around 90% as singletons. The input for sequencing was peripheral blood, taken 28 days after the second dose of the MenACWY control vaccine. The receptors come from an adult who received the MenACWY meningococcal vaccine as a control. CDR3s include the opening cysteine and the closing phenylalanine or tryptophan. D genes are given only for firm matches. Expanded clones are given a class, and other clones once, few, many or no size at all.

clone size	V gene	J gene	D gene	CDR3 length	CDR3 protein	CDR3 DNA
NA	TRBV5-1	TRBJ2-2	TRBD1	15	CASSSGQGRTGELFF	TGCGCCAGCAGCTCCGGACAGGGACGGACCGGGGAGCTGTTTTTT
NA	TRBV3-1/TRBV3-2	TRBJ1-1	NA	15	CASSQNRPMNTEAFF	TGTGCCAGCAGCCAAAACAGGCCCATGAACACTGAAGCTTTCTTT
NA	TRBV28	TRBJ1-1	NA	14	CASSLNGYDTQAFF	TGTGCCAGCAGTTTAAATGGGTATGATACACAAGCTTTCTTT
once	TRBV19	TRBJ2-3	NA	14	CASSLQGRADTQYF	TGTGCCAGTAGCCTTCAGGGGCGGGCAGATACGCAGTATTTT
NA	TRBV28	TRBJ2-2	TRBD1	14	CASRGQTNTGELFF	TGTGCCAGCCGGGGACAGACGAACACCGGGGAGCTGTTTTTT
NA	TRBV9	TRBJ2-7	TRBD2	15	CASSVDPSGSYEQYF	TGTGCCAGCAGCGTAGATCCTAGCGGTTCCTACGAGCAGTACTTC
once	TRBV19	TRBJ1-5	NA	15	CASLVQGSSNQPQHF	TGTGCCAGCCTCGTCCAGGGCTCTAGCAATCAGCCCCAGCATTTT
NA	TRBV28	TRBJ2-3	TRBD2	17	CASSPHRLAASTDTQYF	TGTGCCAGCAGTCCCCATAGACTAGCGGCTAGCACAGATACGCAGTATTTT
NA	TRBV9	TRBJ1-2	NA	14	CASSVDPQSHGYTF	TGTGCCAGCAGCGTAGACCCCCAGAGTCATGGCTACACCTTC
NA	TRBV6-2/TRBV6-3	TRBJ2-1	TRBD2	20	CASSYSTTSGGSGPYNEQFF	TGTGCCAGCAGTTACTCGACAACTAGCGGGGGGTCTGGGCCCTACAATGAGCAGTTCTTC
NA	TRBV27	TRBJ2-2	NA	16	CASSWGGTANTGELFF	TGTGCCAGCAGTTGGGGGGGGACAGCTAACACCGGGGAGCTGTTTTTT
NA	TRBV28	TRBJ1-5	NA	13	CASGPGGNQPQHF	TGTGCCAGCGGGCCGGGGGGTAATCAGCCCCAGCATTTT
NA	TRBV2	TRBJ1-3	NA	16	CASSTRDTTPGNTIYF	TGTGCCAGCAGTACTCGAGACACAACCCCCGGAAACACCATATATTTT
NA	TRBV9	TRBJ1-2	NA	13	CASSVRSGGGYTF	TGTGCCAGCAGCGTACGTTCGGGCGGGGGCTACACCTTC
NA	TRBV10-3	TRBJ2-1	NA	13	CAISLNRGDEQFF	TGTGCCATCTCTCTCAATCGGGGCGATGAGCAGTTCTTC
NA	TRBV18	TRBJ2-3	NA	12	CASSEKSDTQYF	TGTGCCAGCTCGGAGAAATCAGATACGCAGTATTTT
NA	TRBV6-5	TRBJ2-5	NA	14	CASSLGDGEETQYF	TGTGCCAGCAGTTTAGGGGACGGCGAAGAGACCCAGTACTTC
NA	TRBV7-2	TRBJ2-5	NA	14	CASSVGGSAETQYF	TGTGCCAGCAGCGTGGGTGGGAGTGCCGAGACCCAGTACTTC
few	TRBV6-5	TRBJ1-1	NA	13	CASRVSGVAEAFF	TGTGCCAGCAGGGTATCAGGGGTGGCTGAAGCTTTCTTT
NA	TRBV6-1	TRBJ1-1	NA	14	CASSEISMNTEAFF	TGTGCCAGCAGTGAAATCTCAATGAACACTGAAGCTTTCTTT
NA	TRBV2	TRBJ1-5	NA	15	CASSEARGFDQPQHF	TGTGCCAGCAGTGAAGCGCGGGGTTTCGATCAGCCCCAGCATTTT
NA	TRBV28	TRBJ1-5	NA	14	CASSPAGGGQPQHF	TGTGCCAGCAGCCCAGCGGGGGGGGGTCAGCCCCAGCATTTT
NA	TRBV12-5	TRBJ2-7	NA	18	CASVLPGQRGRSFYEQYF	TGTGCTAGTGTCCTACCGGGACAGCGGGGGAGGTCTTTCTACGAGCAGTACTTC
NA	TRBV5-4	TRBJ2-6	NA	17	CASSFGGRSSGANVLTF	TGTGCCAGCAGCTTTGGGGGACGGAGCTCTGGGGCCAACGTCCTGACTTTC
NA	TRBV6-5	TRBJ2-1	TRBD1	15	CASSRSGGWGNEQFF	TGTGCCAGCAGCCGTTCAGGGGGCTGGGGCAATGAGCAGTTCTTC
NA	TRBV30	TRBJ1-2	TRBD1	13	CAWSQQGAGGYTF	TGTGCCTGGAGTCAACAGGGGGCCGGCGGCTACACCTTC
once	TRBV14	TRBJ1-2	TRBD1	15	CASSLDRALTYGYTF	TGTGCCAGCAGCCTGGACAGGGCCCTAACTTATGGCTACACCTTC
few	TRBV5-1	TRBJ2-1	TRBD1	16	CASSLGDRGSYNEQFF	TGCGCCAGCAGCTTGGGTGACAGGGGATCCTACAATGAGCAGTTCTTC